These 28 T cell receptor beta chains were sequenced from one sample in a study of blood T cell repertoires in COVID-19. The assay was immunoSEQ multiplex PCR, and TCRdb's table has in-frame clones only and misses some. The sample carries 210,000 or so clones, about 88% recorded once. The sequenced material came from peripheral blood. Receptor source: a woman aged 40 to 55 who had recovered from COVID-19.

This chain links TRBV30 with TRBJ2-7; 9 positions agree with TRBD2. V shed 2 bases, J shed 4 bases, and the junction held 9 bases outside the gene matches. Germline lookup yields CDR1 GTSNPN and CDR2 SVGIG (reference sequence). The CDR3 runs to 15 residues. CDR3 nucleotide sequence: TGTGCCTGGAGTAAAAGAAGACTAGCGGCTTACGAGCAGTACTTC. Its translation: CAWSKRRLAAYEQYF.

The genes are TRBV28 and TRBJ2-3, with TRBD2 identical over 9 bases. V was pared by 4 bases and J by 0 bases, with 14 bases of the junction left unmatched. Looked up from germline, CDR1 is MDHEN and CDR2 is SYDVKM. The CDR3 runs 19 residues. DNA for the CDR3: TGTGCCAGCAGTTCCGCTTCCTCCGGGACTAGCCGTAGCACAGATACGCAGTATTTT. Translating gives CASSSASSGTSRSTDTQYF.

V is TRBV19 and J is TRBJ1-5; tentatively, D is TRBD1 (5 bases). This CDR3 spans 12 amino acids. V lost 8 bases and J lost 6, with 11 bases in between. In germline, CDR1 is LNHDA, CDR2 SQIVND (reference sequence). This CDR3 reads CASYGGSQPQHF. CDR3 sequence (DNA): TGTGCCAGTTACGGGGGTAGTCAGCCCCAGCATTTT.

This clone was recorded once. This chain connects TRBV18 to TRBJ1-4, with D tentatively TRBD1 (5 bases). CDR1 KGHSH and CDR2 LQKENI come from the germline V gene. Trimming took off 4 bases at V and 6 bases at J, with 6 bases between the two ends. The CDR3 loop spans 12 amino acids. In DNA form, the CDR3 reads TGTGCCAGCTCACAGACAGATGAAAAACTGTTTTTT. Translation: CASSQTDEKLFF.

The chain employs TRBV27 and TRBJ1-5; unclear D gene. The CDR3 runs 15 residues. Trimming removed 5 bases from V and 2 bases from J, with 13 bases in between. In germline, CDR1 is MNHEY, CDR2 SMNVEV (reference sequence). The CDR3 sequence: CASSTQVGGNQPQHF. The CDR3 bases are TGTGCCAGCAGTACCCAGGTTGGTGGCAATCAGCCCCAGCATTTT.

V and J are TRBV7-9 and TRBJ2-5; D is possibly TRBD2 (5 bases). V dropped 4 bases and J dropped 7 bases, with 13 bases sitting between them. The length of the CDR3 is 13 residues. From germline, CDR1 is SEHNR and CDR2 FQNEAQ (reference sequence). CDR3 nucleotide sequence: TGTGCCAGCAGCTGGAAGGGTGAGGGGACCCAGTACTTC. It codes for CASSWKGEGTQYF.

For the CDR3, the DNA is TGTGCCAGCAGCCGAACAGCCTATGGCTACACCTTC. Its protein product is CASSRTAYGYTF. The chain links TRBV12-3 or TRBV12-4 to TRBJ1-2; D call uncertain. This CDR3 contains 12 residues. Trimming left V 6 bases short and J 4 bases short, with 9 bases between.

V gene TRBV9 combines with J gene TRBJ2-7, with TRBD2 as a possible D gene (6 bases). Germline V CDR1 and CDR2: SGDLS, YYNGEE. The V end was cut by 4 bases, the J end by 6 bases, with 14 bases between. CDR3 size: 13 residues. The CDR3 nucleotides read TGTGCCAGCAGCCCCCGCGGGATAGGCGAGCAGTACTTC. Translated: CASSPRGIGEQYF.

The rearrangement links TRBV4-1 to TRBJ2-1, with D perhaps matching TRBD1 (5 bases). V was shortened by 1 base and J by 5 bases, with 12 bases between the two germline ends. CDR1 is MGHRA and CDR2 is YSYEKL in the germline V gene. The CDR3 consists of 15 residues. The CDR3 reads CASSQAQAFDNEQFF. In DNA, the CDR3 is TGCGCCAGCAGCCAAGCACAGGCGTTCGACAATGAGCAGTTCTTC.

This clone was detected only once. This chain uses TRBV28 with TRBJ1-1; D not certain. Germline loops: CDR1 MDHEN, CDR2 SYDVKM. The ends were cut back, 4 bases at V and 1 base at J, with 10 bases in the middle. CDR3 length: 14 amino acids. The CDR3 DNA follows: TGTGCCAGCAGTTGGAGGACGGGGAACACTGAAGCTTTCTTT. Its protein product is CASSWRTGNTEAFF.

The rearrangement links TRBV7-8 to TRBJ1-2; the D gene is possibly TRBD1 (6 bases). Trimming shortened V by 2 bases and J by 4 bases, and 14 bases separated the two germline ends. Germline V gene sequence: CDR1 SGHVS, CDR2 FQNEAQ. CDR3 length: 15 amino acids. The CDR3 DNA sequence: TGTGCCAGCAGCTTATCGGGGGGCCCTCTCTATGGCTACACCTTC. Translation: CASSLSGGPLYGYTF.

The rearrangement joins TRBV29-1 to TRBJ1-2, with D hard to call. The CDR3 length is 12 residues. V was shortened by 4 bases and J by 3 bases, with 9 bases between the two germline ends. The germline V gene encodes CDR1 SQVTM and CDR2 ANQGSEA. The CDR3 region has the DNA TGCAGCGTTGCAGACCAGTACTATGGCTACACCTTC. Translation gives CSVADQYYGYTF.

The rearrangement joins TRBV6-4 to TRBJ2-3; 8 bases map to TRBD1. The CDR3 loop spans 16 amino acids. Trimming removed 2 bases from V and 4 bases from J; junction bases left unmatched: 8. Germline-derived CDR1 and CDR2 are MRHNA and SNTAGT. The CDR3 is CASSDNVAGGPDTQYF. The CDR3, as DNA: TGTGCCAGCAGTGACAACGTCGCAGGGGGCCCAGATACGCAGTATTTT.

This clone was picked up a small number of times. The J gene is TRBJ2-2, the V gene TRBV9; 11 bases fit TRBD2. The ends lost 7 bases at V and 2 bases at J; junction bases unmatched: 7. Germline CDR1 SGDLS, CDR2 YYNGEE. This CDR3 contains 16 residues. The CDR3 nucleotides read TGTGCCAGCGACCGGACTAGCGGGCTTAACACCGGGGAGCTGTTTTTT. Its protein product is CASDRTSGLNTGELFF.

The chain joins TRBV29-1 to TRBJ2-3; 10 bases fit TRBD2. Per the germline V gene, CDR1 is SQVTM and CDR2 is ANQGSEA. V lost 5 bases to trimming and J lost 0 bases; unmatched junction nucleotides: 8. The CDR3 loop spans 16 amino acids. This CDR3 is CSVSGTSDSSTDTQYF. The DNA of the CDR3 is TGCAGCGTTTCCGGGACTAGCGACTCTAGCACAGATACGCAGTATTTT.

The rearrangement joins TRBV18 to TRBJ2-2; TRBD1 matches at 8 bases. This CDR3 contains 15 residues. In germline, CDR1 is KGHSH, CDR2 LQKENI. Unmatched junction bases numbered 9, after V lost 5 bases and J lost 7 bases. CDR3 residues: CASSNYQGAGGELFF. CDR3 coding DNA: TGTGCCAGCTCAAACTACCAGGGGGCCGGCGGGGAGCTGTTTTTT.

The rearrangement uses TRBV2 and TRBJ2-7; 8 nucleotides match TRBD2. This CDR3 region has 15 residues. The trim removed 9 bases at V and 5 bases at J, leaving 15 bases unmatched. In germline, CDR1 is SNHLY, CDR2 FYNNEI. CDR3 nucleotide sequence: TGTGCCAGAGACGCCGGGCTCGGGGGGGTAGACGAGCAGTACTTC. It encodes CARDAGLGGVDEQYF.

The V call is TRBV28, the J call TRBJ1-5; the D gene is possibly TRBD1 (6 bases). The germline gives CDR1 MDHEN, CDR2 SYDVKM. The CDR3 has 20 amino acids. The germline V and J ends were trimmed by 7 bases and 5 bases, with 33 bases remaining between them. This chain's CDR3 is CASTGQIPRVSESIHQPQHF. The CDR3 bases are TGTGCCAGCACCGGACAGATCCCCAGGGTTTCGGAGTCAATTCATCAGCCCCAGCATTTT.

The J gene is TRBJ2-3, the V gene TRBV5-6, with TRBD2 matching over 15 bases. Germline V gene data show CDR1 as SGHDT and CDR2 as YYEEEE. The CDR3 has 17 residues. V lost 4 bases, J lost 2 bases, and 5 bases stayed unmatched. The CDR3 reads CASSLGLAGGYTDTQYF. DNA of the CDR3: TGTGCCAGCAGCCTCGGACTAGCGGGAGGGTACACAGATACGCAGTATTTT.

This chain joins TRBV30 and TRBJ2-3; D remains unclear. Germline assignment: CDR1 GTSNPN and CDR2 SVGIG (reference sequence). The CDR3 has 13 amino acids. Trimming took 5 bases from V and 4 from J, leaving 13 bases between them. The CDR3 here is CAWVKTAADTQYF. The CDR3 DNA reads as TGTGCCTGGGTGAAGACGGCGGCAGATACGCAGTATTTT.

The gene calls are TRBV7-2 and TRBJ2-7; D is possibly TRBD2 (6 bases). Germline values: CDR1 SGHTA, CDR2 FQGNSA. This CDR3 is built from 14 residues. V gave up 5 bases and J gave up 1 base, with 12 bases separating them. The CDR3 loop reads CASSTRTNSYEQYF. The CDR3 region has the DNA TGTGCCAGCAGCACAAGGACTAATTCCTACGAGCAGTACTTC.

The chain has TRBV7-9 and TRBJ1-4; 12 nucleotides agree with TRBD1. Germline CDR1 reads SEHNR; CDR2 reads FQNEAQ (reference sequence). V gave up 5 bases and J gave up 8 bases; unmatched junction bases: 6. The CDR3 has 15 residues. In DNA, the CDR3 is TGTGCCAGCAGCACCCGGGACAGGGGGCAAGAAAAACTGTTTTTT. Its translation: CASSTRDRGQEKLFF.

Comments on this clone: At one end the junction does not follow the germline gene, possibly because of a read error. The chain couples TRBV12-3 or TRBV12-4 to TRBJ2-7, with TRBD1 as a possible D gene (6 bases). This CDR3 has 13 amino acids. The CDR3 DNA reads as TGTGCCAGCAGTTTAGCGCAGGGGAATCGAGCTTCCTTC. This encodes CASSLAQGNRASF.

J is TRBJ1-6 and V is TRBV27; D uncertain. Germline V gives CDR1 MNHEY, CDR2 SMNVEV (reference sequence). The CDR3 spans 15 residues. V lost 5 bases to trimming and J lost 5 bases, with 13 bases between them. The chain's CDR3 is CASSERGFNNSPLHF. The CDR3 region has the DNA TGTGCCAGCAGTGAGAGAGGGTTTAATAATTCACCCCTCCACTTT.

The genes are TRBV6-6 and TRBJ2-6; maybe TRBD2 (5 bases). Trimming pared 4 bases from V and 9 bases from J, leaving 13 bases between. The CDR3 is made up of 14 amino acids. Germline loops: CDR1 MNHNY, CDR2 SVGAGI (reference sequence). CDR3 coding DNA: TGTGCCAGCAGTTCCGAGAGGGCGGACAACGTCCTGACTTTC. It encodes CASSSERADNVLTF.

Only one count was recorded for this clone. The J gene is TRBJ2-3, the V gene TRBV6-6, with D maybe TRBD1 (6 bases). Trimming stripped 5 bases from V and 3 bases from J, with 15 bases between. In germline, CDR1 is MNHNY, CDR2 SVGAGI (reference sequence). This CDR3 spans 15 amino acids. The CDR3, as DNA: TGTGCCAGCAGTCAGGCCGGGCAGGGGACAGATACGCAGTATTTT. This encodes CASSQAGQGTDTQYF.

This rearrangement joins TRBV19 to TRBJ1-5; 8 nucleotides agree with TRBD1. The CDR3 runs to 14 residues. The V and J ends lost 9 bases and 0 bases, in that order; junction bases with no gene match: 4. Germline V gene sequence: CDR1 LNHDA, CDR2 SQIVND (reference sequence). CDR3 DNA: TGTGCCAGCGACAGGGGTTATAGCAATCAGCCCCAGCATTTT. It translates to CASDRGYSNQPQHF.

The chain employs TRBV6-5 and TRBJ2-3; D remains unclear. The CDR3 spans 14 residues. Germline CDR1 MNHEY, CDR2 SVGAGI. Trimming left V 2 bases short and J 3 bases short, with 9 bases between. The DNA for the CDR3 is TGTGCCAGCAGTTACCGGGTTCAAACAGATACGCAGTATTTT. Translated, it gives CASSYRVQTDTQYF.